This T cell receptor beta chain was recorded in a study of CXCR3-negative and CXCR3-positive naive CD8 T cells. About the study: Some 130 million TRB reads were obtained overall (about 1.5 +/- 0.3 million per library). Regarding the study as a whole: Memory CD8+ cells showed much lower diversity, while both naive subsets were comparably high. Within a donor, both naive subsets shared TRBV-TRBJ usage, unlike memory cells. Higher TRB CDR3 hydrophobicity marked CXCR3-positive naive cells relative to CXCR3-negative naive cells.

Each TRB cDNA library was prepared by 5' RACE (with UMI labels). TCRdb re-called the 5' RACE reads and gives one entry per CDR3 protein, without DNA. The repertoire table contains about 140,000 distinct CDR3 sequences. Comments on this clonotype: The antigen is undetermined.

Per the germline V gene, CDR1 is DFQATT and CDR2 is SNEGSKA (reference sequence). The CDR3 spans 15 residues. A CD45RO-CCR7+CD27+CD95- phenotype identified naive CD8+ T cells. The rearrangement uses TRBV20-1 and TRBJ1-6; TCRdb calls TRBD1, which cannot be checked without DNA. The sequence derives from a human donor in good health. Some clones in this sample may be carry-over from other donors' samples. Sequencing was done on a sample of naive CXCR3+ CD8+ T cells from blood. Regarding subset: CD45RO-CCR7+CD27+CD95- naive CD8+ T cells expressing CXCR3 (TNR3+). The CDR3 spells CSAREAGTGSSPLHF.